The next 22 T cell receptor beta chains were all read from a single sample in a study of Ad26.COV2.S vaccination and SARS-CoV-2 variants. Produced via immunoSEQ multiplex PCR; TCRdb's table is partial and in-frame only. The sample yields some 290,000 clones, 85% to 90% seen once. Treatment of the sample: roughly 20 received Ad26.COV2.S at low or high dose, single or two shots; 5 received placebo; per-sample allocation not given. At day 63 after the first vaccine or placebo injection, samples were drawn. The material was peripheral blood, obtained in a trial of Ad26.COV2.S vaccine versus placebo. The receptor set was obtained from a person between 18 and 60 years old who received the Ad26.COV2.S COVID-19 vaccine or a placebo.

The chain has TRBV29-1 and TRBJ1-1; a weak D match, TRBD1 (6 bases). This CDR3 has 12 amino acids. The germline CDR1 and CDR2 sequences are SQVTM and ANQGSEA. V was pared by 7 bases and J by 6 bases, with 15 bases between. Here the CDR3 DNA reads TGCAGCGCCGGAGGGGGGGTCCCTGAAGCTTTCTTT. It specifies CSAGGGVPEAFF.

The CDR3 coding sequence is TGTGCCAGCAGCTTCACGCAAATGAGAGAAAAACTGTTTTTT. It encodes CASSFTQMREKLFF. This chain uses TRBV7-2 with TRBJ1-4; D is unclear. Germline V gene sequence: CDR1 SGHTA, CDR2 FQGNSA. V gave up 3 bases and J gave up 8 bases, with 13 bases separating them. CDR3 length equals 14 residues. Variable domain in full (rest from reference TRBV7-2 and TRBJ1-4): GAGVSQSPSNKVTEKGKDVELRCDPISGHTALYWYRQSLGQGLEFLIYFQGNSAPDKSGLPSDRFSAERTGGSVSTLTIQRTQQEDSAVYLCASSFTQMREKLFFGSGTQLSVL.

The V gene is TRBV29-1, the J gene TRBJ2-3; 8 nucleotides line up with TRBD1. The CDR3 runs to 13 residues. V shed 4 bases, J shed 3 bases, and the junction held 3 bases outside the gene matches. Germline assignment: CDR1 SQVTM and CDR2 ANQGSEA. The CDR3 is CSVGTGGTDTQYF. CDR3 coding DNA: TGCAGCGTTGGTACAGGGGGGACAGATACGCAGTATTTT.

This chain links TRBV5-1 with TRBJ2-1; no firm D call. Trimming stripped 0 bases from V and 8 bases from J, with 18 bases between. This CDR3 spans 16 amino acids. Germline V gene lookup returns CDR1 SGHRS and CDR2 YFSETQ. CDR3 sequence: CASSLDISGALYEQFF. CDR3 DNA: TGCGCCAGCAGCTTGGATATTAGTGGCGCGCTTTATGAGCAGTTCTTC. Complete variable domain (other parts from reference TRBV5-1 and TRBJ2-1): KAGVTQTPRYLIKTRGQQVTLSCSPISGHRSVSWYQQTPGQGLQFLFEYFSETQRNKGNFPGRFSGRQFSNSRSEMNVSTLELGDSALYLCASSLDISGALYEQFFGPGTRLTVL.

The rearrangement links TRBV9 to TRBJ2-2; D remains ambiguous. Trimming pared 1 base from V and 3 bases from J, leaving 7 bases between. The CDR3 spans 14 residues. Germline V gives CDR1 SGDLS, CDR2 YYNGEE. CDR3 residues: CASSVMPHTGELFF. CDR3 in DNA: TGTGCCAGCAGCGTAATGCCTCACACCGGGGAGCTGTTTTTT. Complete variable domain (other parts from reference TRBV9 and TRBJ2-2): DSGVTQTPKHLITATGQRVTLRCSPRSGDLSVYWYQQSLDQGLQFLIQYYNGEERAKGNILERFSAQQFPDLHSELNLSSLELGDSALYFCASSVMPHTGELFFGEGSRLTVL.

CDR3 DNA: TGCGCCAGCAGCCATACAAGCGGGGCTTGGCGCAATGAGCAGTTCTTC. Encoded protein: CASSHTSGAWRNEQFF. The chain links TRBV4-1 to TRBJ2-1; 7 bases are shared with TRBD2. CDR3 length equals 16 residues. Unmatched junction bases numbered 11, after V lost 3 bases and J lost 6 bases. Germline V gene data show CDR1 as MGHRA and CDR2 as YSYEKL.

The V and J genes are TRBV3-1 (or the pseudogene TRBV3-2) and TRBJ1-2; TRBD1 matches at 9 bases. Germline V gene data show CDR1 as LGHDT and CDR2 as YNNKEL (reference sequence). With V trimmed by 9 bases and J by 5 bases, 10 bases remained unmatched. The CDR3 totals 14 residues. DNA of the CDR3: TGTGCCAGTCGTGACAGGGGGTTTAGATATGGCTACACCTTC. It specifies CASRDRGFRYGYTF.

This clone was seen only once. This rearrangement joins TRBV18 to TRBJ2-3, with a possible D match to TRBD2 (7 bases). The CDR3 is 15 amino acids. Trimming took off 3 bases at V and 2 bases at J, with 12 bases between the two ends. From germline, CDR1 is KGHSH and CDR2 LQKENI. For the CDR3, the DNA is TGTGCCAGCTCACCTAGAGGGGGGGACACAGATACGCAGTATTTT. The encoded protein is CASSPRGGDTDTQYF.

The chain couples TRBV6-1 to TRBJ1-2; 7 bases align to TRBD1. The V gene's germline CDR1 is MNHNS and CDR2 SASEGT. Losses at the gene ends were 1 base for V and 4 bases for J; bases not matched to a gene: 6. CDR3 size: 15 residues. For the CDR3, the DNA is TGTGCCAGCAGTGAAGGACAGGGATGGGGCTATGGCTACACCTTC. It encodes CASSEGQGWGYGYTF.

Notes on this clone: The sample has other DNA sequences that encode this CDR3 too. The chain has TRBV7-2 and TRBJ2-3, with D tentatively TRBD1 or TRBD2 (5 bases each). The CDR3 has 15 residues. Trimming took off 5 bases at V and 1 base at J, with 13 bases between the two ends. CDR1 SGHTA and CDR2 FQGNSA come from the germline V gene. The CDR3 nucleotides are TGTGCCAGCAGCCTCCGGGGCCGTCGCACAGATACGCAGTATTTT. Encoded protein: CASSLRGRRTDTQYF.

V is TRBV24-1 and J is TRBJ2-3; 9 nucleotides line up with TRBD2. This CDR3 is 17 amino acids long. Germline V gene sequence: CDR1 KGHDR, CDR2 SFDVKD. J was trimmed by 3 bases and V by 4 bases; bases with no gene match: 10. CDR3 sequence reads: CATSDPGPSGETDTQYF. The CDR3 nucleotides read TGTGCCACCAGTGACCCCGGTCCTAGCGGGGAGACAGATACGCAGTATTTT.

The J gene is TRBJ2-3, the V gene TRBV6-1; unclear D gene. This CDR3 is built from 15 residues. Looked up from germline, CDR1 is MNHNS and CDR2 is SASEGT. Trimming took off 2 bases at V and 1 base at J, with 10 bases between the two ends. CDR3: CASSELGYRTDTQYF. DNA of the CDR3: TGTGCCAGCAGTGAATTAGGGTATCGCACAGATACGCAGTATTTT.

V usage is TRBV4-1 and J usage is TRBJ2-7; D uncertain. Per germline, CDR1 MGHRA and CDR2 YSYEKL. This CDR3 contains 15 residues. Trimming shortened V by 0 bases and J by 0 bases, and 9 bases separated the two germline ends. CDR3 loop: CASSQDPVYSYEQYF. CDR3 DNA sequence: TGCGCCAGCAGCCAAGATCCGGTTTACTCCTACGAGCAGTACTTC.

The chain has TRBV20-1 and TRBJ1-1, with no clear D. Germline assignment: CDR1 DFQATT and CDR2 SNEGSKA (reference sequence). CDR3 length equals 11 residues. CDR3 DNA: TGCAGAGCCTCTGCTGGCACTGAAGCTTTCTTT. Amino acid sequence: CRASAGTEAFF.

In DNA, the CDR3 is TGTGCCAGCACTCTAACATGGACAGGGGACCAGCCCCAGCATTTT. It yields the protein CASTLTWTGDQPQHF. The chain joins TRBV6-6 to TRBJ1-5; 9 nucleotides line up with TRBD1. Germline CDR1 and CDR2: MNHNY and SVGAGI (reference sequence). CDR3 length: 15 residues. Losses at the gene ends were 7 bases for V and 7 bases for J; bases not matched to a gene: 11.

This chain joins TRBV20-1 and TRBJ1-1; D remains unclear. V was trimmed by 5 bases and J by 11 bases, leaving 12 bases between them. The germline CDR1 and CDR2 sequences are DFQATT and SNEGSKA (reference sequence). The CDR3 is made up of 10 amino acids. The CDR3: CSASSEEAFF. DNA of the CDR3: TGCAGTGCTTCATCGGAGGAGGCTTTCTTT.

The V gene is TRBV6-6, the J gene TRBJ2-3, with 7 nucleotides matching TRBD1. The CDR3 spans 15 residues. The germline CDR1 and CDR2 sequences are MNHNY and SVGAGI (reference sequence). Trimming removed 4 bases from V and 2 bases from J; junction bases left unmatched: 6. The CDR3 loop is CASSSRDRATDTQYF. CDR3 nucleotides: TGTGCCAGCAGTTCACGGGACAGAGCCACAGATACGCAGTATTTT.

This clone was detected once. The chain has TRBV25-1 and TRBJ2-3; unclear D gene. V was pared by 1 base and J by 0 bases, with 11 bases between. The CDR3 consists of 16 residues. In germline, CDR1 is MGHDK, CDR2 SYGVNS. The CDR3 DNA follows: TGTGCCAGCAGTGAATTTGGGCGGCTCAGCACAGATACGCAGTATTTT. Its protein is CASSEFGRLSTDTQYF.

CDR3 sequence (DNA): TGTGCCAGCAGCAGGCAGGACAGGGGCTACACCTTC. Translation: CASSRQDRGYTF. The rearrangement uses TRBV7-9 and TRBJ1-2; 7 bases are a match to TRBD1. The CDR3 has 12 amino acids. V lost 5 bases and J lost 8; bases outside the gene matches: 5. Germline loops: CDR1 SEHNR, CDR2 FQNEAQ (reference sequence).

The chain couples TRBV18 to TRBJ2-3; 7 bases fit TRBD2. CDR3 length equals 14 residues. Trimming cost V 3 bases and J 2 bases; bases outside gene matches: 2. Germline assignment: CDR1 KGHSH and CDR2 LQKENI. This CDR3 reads CASSPAGDTDTQYF. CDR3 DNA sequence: TGTGCCAGCTCACCGGCGGGGGACACAGATACGCAGTATTTT.

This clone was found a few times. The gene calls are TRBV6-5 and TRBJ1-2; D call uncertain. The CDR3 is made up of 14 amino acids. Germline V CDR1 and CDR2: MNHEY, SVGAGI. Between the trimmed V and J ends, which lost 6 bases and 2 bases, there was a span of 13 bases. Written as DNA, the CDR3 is TGTGCCAGCAGCCCATCGGGCCCCAACTATGGCTACACCTTC. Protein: CASSPSGPNYGYTF.

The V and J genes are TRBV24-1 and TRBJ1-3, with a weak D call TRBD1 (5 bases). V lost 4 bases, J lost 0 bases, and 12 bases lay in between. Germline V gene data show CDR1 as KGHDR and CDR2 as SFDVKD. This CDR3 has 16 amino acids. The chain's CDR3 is CATSEPDSSSGNTIYF. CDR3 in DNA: TGTGCCACCAGTGAGCCCGACAGCAGCTCTGGAAACACCATATATTTT.